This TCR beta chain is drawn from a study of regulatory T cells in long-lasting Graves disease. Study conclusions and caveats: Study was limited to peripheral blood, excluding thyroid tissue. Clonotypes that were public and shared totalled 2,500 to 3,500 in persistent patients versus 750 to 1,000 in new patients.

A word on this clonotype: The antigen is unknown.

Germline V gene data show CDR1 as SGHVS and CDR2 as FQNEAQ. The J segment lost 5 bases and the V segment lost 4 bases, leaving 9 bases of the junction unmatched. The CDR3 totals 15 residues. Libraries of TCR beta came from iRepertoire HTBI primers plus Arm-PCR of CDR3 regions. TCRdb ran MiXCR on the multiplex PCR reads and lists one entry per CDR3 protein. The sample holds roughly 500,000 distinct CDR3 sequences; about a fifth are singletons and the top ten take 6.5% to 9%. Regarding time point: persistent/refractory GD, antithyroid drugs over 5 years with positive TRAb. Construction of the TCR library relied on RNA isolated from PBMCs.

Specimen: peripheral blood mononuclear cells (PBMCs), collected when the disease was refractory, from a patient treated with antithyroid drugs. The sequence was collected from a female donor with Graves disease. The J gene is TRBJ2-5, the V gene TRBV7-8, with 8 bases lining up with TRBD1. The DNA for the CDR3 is TGTGCCAGCAGCTCCTCAGGGGGCTCAGGGGAGACCCAGTACTTC. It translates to CASSSSGGSGETQYF.